The sequence of this TCR beta chain was determined in a study of cytomegalovirus exposure and HLA in healthy donors. Whole-study findings and limits: Later analysis demonstrated an association between a missense DCLRE1C variant and TCR beta V- and J-gene trimming. Highly shared sequence variants in one cluster were likely a sequencing artifact. Most of the TCR beta V segments (in an earlier analysis) were productive either about 87% or about 30% of the time.

Researchers ran the PCR with 60 Vbeta and 13 Jbeta primers. The protocol was immunoSEQ multiplex PCR, while the TCRdb copy is restricted to in-frame clones and leaves out a portion. The sample lists around 180,000 clones; around 86% were seen once. Worth noting for this clone: Its matching antigen is unknown.

Germline lookup yields CDR1 LGHNA and CDR2 YNFKEQ. This CDR3 region has 17 residues. Trimming took 1 base from V and 1 from J, leaving 16 bases between them. The J gene is TRBJ2-5, the V gene TRBV4-2; a weak D match, TRBD2 (5 bases). The specimen sequenced was PBMCs. The origin of this receptor is a woman aged 18-30 years in good health and CMV-seronegative. The CDR3 DNA follows: TGTGCCAGCAGCCAAGTTAGATGGGCTAGCCGCCAAGAGACCCAGTACTTC. Encoded protein: CASSQVRWASRQETQYF.